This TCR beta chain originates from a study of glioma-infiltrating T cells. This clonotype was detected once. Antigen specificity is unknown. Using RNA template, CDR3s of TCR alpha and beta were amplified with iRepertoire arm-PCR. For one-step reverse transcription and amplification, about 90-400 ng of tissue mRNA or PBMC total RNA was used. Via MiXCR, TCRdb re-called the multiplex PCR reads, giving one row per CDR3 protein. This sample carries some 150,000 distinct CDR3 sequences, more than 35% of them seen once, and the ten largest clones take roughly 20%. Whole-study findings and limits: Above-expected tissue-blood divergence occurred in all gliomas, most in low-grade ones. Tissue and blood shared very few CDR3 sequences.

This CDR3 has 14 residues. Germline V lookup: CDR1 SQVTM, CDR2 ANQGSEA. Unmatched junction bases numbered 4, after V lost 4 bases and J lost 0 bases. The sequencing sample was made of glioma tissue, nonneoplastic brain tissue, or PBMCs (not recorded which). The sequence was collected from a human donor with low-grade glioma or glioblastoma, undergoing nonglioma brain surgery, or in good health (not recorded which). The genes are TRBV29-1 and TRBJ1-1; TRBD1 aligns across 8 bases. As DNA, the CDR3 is TGCAGCGTTGTGCAGGGGGCTCTGAACACTGAAGCTTTCTTT. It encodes CSVVQGALNTEAFF.